The sequence of this T cell receptor beta chain was determined in a study of beta chain features in type 1 diabetes. V was cut by 8 bases and J by 8 bases, with 13 bases left in between. Germline V CDR1 and CDR2: SNHLY, FYNNEI. The CDR3 contains 13 residues. This clone occurred a few times. Antigen specificity is unknown. Whole-study findings and limits: Shorter TCRB CDR3s, moderately but significantly so, were found in Type 1 diabetes patients in all four CD4+ subsets.

The whole isolated RNA underwent reverse transcription, so sequencing captured expressed TCRB transcripts. TCRdb keeps only in-frame clones here, not all; method: immunoSEQ multiplex PCR. The data hold about 120,000 clones, with about a sixth observed a single time. The sequence was collected from a man younger than 40 with type 1 diabetes. The chain couples TRBV2 to TRBJ1-6, with D maybe TRBD1 (6 bases). Specimen: central memory CD4+ T cells from blood. The CDR3 here is CASPPDSYSPLHF. In nucleotides, the CDR3 is TGTGCCAGCCCGCCGGACAGTTATTCACCCCTCCACTTT.